Below, 17 T cell receptor beta chains from the same sample are listed, as sequenced in a study of PD-1 blockade in classical Hodgkin lymphoma. Brentuximab vedotin exposure varied among the patients, all of whom had relapsed after autologous stem cell transplantation. The table came from immunoSEQ multiplex PCR; TCRdb's copy has only in-frame clones and leaves some out. The sample lists around 91,000 clones, approximately 80% occurring once. The source was peripheral blood mononuclear cells (PBMCs), collected before the second cycle of nivolumab. Receptors originate from a human donor with classical Hodgkin lymphoma.

The chain combines TRBV11-2 with TRBJ1-2; 7 bases are shared with TRBD1. This CDR3 comprises 13 residues. The ends lost 4 bases at V and 4 bases at J; junction bases unmatched: 3. The germline CDR1 and CDR2 sequences are SGHAT and FQNNGV. The CDR3 sequence: CASSSGTVYGYTF. The CDR3 nucleotides are TGTGCCAGCAGCTCCGGGACAGTCTATGGCTACACCTTC.

V is TRBV5-1 and J is TRBJ2-7; D gene unclear. CDR1 SGHRS and CDR2 YFSETQ come from the germline V gene. V lost 0 bases and J lost 2, with 12 bases in between. The CDR3 spans 15 residues. The CDR3 nucleotides are TGCGCCAGCAGCTTGGCCGGGCAGGCCCCCTACGAGCAGTACTTC. Protein product: CASSLAGQAPYEQYF.

DNA of the CDR3: TGTGCCAGCAGTCGGCTAGCGGGAGCAGCCTACGAGCAGTACTTC. This encodes CASSRLAGAAYEQYF. The rearrangement uses TRBV6-6 and TRBJ2-7, with 10 bases lining up with TRBD2. V dropped 5 bases and J dropped 2; count of bases not matched to a gene: 6. The CDR3 runs 15 residues. CDR1 and CDR2 (germline): MNHNY, SVGAGI (reference sequence).

This chain connects TRBV2 to TRBJ2-3; D is uncertain. V was trimmed by 6 bases and J by 3 bases, leaving 13 bases between them. Germline V lookup: CDR1 SNHLY, CDR2 FYNNEI. This CDR3 contains 14 residues. The CDR3 here is CASRAPGTTDTQYF. The CDR3 region has the DNA TGTGCCAGCAGGGCCCCCGGAACGACAGATACGCAGTATTTT.

The chain carries TRBV7-9 and TRBJ1-2; D remains unclear. V gave up 8 bases and J gave up 7 bases, with 17 bases separating them. This CDR3 is 13 amino acids long. Looked up from germline, CDR1 is SEHNR and CDR2 is FQNEAQ (reference sequence). The CDR3 nucleotides read TGTGCCAGCCAACGGGAAGGGTTGGGTGGCTACACCTTC. This encodes CASQREGLGGYTF.

The chain is built from TRBV11-3 and TRBJ1-4; D gene uncertain. Germline CDR1 reads SGHNT; CDR2 reads YENEEA. V was shortened by 3 bases and J by 6 bases, with 8 bases between the two germline ends. This CDR3 is 13 amino acids long. The CDR3 loop reads CASSLGPDEKLFF. CDR3 DNA: TGTGCCAGCAGCTTGGGCCCCGATGAAAAACTGTTTTTT.

The chain couples TRBV5-1 to TRBJ2-3; D unclear. With 2 bases removed from V and 6 bases from J, the gap between germline ends came to 7 bases. The CDR3 runs 12 residues. Per germline, CDR1 SGHRS and CDR2 YFSETQ. This CDR3 is CASSFSPDTQYF. CDR3 DNA: TGCGCCAGCAGCTTCTCGCCGGATACGCAGTATTTT.

In this sample, this clone turned up a few times. Other nucleotide sequences from this sample produce the same CDR3. The rearrangement links TRBV9 to TRBJ1-5; D gene unclear. Germline loops: CDR1 SGDLS, CDR2 YYNGEE. The CDR3 loop spans 13 amino acids. The V end was cut by 0 bases, the J end by 5 bases, with 6 bases between. CDR3 in amino acids: CASSVGRDQPQHF. CDR3 DNA sequence: TGTGCCAGCAGCGTAGGGAGGGATCAGCCCCAGCATTTT.

In its sample, this clone was seen a few times. V gene TRBV12-5 combines with J gene TRBJ1-5; D not resolved. This CDR3 has 14 amino acids. Trimming removed 3 bases from V and 11 bases from J, with 17 bases in between. CDR1 and CDR2 (germline): LGHNT, FRNRAP. DNA of the CDR3: TGTGCTAGTGGTTTTACCGGGCCCGGGAGGGCCCAGCATTTT. Protein sequence: CASGFTGPGRAQHF.

This sequence joins TRBV10-3 and TRBJ2-1; 12 positions agree with TRBD2. V lost 2 bases to trimming and J lost 7 bases; unmatched junction nucleotides: 3. Germline V gene data show CDR1 as ENHRY and CDR2 as SYGVKD. This CDR3 has 15 residues. The CDR3 DNA reads as TGTGCCATCAGTGAGACTAGCGGGAGGAGGAATGAGCAGTTCTTC. As protein: CAISETSGRRNEQFF.

V is TRBV30 and J is TRBJ2-7, with D perhaps matching TRBD1 or TRBD2 (5 bases each). V was cut by 2 bases and J by 3 bases, with 11 bases left in between. The CDR3 spans 13 residues. Germline V gives CDR1 GTSNPN, CDR2 SVGIG (reference sequence). The CDR3 coding sequence is TGTGCCTGGAGTAAGGGACGGGACTACGAGCAGTACTTC. Its protein is CAWSKGRDYEQYF.

This clone is judged medium-sized. The gene calls are TRBV19 and TRBJ2-7; maybe TRBD1 (5 bases). V lost 5 bases and J 7 bases, leaving 15 bases between the germline ends. The germline gives CDR1 LNHDA, CDR2 SQIVND (reference sequence). CDR3 length: 13 residues. The CDR3 nucleotides are TGTGCCAGTAGTTCCGTCCAGGGTTTGGAGCAGTACTTC. Residues: CASSSVQGLEQYF.

This chain joins TRBV5-1 and TRBJ2-3; TRBD2 agrees at 12 bases. CDR3 length equals 17 residues. Germline V gives CDR1 SGHRS, CDR2 YFSETQ. Unmatched junction bases numbered 8, after V lost 3 bases and J lost 3 bases. As DNA, the CDR3 is TGCGCCAGCAGCTCTGAGGCTAGCGGGAGGGGGACAGATACGCAGTATTTT. Translating it yields CASSSEASGRGTDTQYF.

The chain carries TRBV5-1 and TRBJ2-7; the D call may be TRBD1 or TRBD2 (5 bases each). The V and J ends lost 4 bases and 7 bases respectively, with 18 bases between them. The germline V gene encodes CDR1 SGHRS and CDR2 YFSETQ. CDR3 size: 14 residues. In DNA form, the CDR3 reads TGCGCCAGCAGCCCCAGGGTCCTGGGGGAAGAGCAGTACTTC. It codes for CASSPRVLGEEQYF.

V and J are TRBV19 and TRBJ1-1; D may be TRBD1 (6 bases). V lost 3 bases and J lost 4, with 18 bases in between. This CDR3 contains 16 residues. CDR1 LNHDA and CDR2 SQIVND come from the germline V gene (reference sequence). DNA for the CDR3: TGTGCCAGTAGTATCCTGGGAAGGACCAGGGGCACTGAAGCTTTCTTT. It codes for CASSILGRTRGTEAFF. Based on the CDR3 plus reference TRBV19 and TRBJ1-1, the full variable domain is DGGITQSPKYLFRKEGQNVTLSCEQNLNHDAMYWYRQDPGQGLRLIYYSQIVNDFQKGDIAEGYSVSREKKESFPLTVTSAQKNPTAFYLCASSILGRTRGTEAFFGQGTRLTVV.

This clone was found a few times. J is TRBJ2-5 and V is TRBV19; D ambiguous. CDR3 size: 15 residues. Looked up from germline, CDR1 is LNHDA and CDR2 is SQIVND (reference sequence). Trimming took off 4 bases at V and 4 bases at J, with 16 bases between the two ends. The CDR3 DNA reads as TGTGCCAGTAGTACGAGGTCCCTCTCCACAGAGACCCAGTACTTC. It yields the protein CASSTRSLSTETQYF.

This chain uses TRBV28 with TRBJ2-4, with 8 bases lining up with TRBD2. The CDR3 runs to 16 residues. Trimming cost V 5 bases and J 1 base; bases outside gene matches: 7. Germline assignment: CDR1 MDHEN and CDR2 SYDVKM. The CDR3 DNA reads TGTGCCAGCAGTCTAAGCGGGAGCGTTGCCAAAAACATTCAGTACTTC. Encoded protein: CASSLSGSVAKNIQYF.